The rows below give T cell receptor beta chains drawn from one sample of a study of blood T cell repertoires in COVID-19. Only in-frame clones appear in the TCRdb table, and some are missing; sequencing was by immunoSEQ multiplex PCR. The sample contains around 300,000 clones, about nine tenths of which appear only once. Sequencing input: PBMCs or T cells enriched from blood (not recorded which). All receptors come from a woman aged 45-60 years who had recovered from COVID-19. CDR3s include the opening cysteine and the closing phenylalanine or tryptophan. The D gene is left open where the match is weak. Some rows have no size entry. The others give once, few or many, or a class for an expanded clone.

V	length	size	D	J	DNA	CDR3
TRBV11-2	16	-	TRBD2	TRBJ2-2	TGTGCCAGCAGCTCGCGGACTAGCGTGAACACCGGGGAGCTGTTTTTT	CASSSRTSVNTGELFF
TRBV11-1	14	-	-	TRBJ1-3	TGTGCCAGCAGCGCAGGGGTCTCTGGAAACACCATATATTTT	CASSAGVSGNTIYF
TRBV27	15	-	-	TRBJ2-1	TGTGCCAGCAGGTCTAGCCCCAGCTCCTACAATGAGCAGTTCTTC	CASRSSPSSYNEQFF
TRBV7-9	15	-	TRBD2	TRBJ2-7	TGTGCCAGCAGCCCAAAGACTAGCGGGGCCTACGAGCAGTACTTC	CASSPKTSGAYEQYF
TRBV21-1	16	-	-	TRBJ2-1	TGTGCCAGCAGCAAAGACGGCGGCAACGGGTACAATGAGCAGTTCTTC	CASSKDGGNGYNEQFF
TRBV28	15	-	TRBD1	TRBJ1-2	TGTGCCAGCAGTCGAGGACAGGACATAGGCTATGGCTACACCTTC	CASSRGQDIGYGYTF
TRBV5-1	14	-	TRBD2	TRBJ2-5	TGCGCCAGCAGCTTGAGGGCGGGAGGCGAGACCCAGTACTTC	CASSLRAGGETQYF
TRBV6-5	15	-	TRBD1	TRBJ2-1	TGTGCCAGCAGTTACGACAGGGGGAATTACAATGAGCAGTTCTTC	CASSYDRGNYNEQFF
TRBV5-1	15	-	-	TRBJ2-2	TGCGCCAGCAGCTTGAGCACGAGCGTATCCGGGGAGCTGTTTTTT	CASSLSTSVSGELFF
TRBV28	13	-	-	TRBJ2-7	TGTGCCAGCAAGCAGTCAGGGTACGCCGAGCAGTACTTC	CASKQSGYAEQYF
TRBV4-2	16	-	-	TRBJ1-1	TGTGCCAGCAGCCAAGATTCGGACCGGCGGGGCACTGAAGCTTTCTTT	CASSQDSDRRGTEAFF
TRBV5-1	17	-	TRBD1	TRBJ2-4	TGCGCCAGCAGCTCCGACGGGACAGGGCTAGCCAAAAACATTCAGTACTTC	CASSSDGTGLAKNIQYF
TRBV6-6	15	-	-	TRBJ2-5	TGTGCCAGCAGTTCCAGGGGTGCTGGGGGAGAGACCCAGTACTTC	CASSSRGAGGETQYF
TRBV7-3	13	once	TRBD2	TRBJ2-1	TGTGCCAGCAGCTTAATCTCGGGAGGCGAGCAGTTCTTC	CASSLISGGEQFF
TRBV11-3	16	-	-	TRBJ1-1	TGTGCCAGCAGCCCCGGTGGCGGGGGTAGAGGCACTGAAGCTTTCTTT	CASSPGGGGRGTEAFF
TRBV30	14	once	TRBD1	TRBJ1-1	TGTGCCTGGCAGACAGGGACCATGAACACTGAAGCTTTCTTT	CAWQTGTMNTEAFF
TRBV6-2/TRBV6-3	14	-	TRBD1	TRBJ1-4	TGTGCCAGCAGTAAGGACAGGAATAATGAAAAACTGTTTTTT	CASSKDRNNEKLFF
TRBV19	15	-	-	TRBJ1-5	TGTGCCAGTAGTATAGATGGCGGCGGGCGTCAGCCCCAGCATTTT	CASSIDGGGRQPQHF
TRBV7-3	14	-	-	TRBJ1-1	TGTGCCAGCAGCGCACAGGCCGGAGACACTGAAGCTTTCTTT	CASSAQAGDTEAFF
TRBV11-1	14	-	-	TRBJ2-7	TGTGCCAGCAGCCCCAGGGCAGGTCGGTACGAGCAGTACTTC	CASSPRAGRYEQYF
TRBV12-3/TRBV12-4	13	-	-	TRBJ1-1	TGTGCCAGCAGTCAAACAGAACAAGCTAAAGCTTTCTTT	CASSQTEQAKAFF
TRBV28	12	-	-	TRBJ1-2	TGTGCCAGCAGTCCCTCCAGGGATGGCTACACCTTC	CASSPSRDGYTF
TRBV7-6	15	-	-	TRBJ2-1	TGTGCCAGCAGCAGATCAAGACTAGGCGACAATGAGCAGTTCTTC	CASSRSRLGDNEQFF
TRBV4-1	15	-	TRBD1	TRBJ2-3	TGCGCCAGCAGCGACGGACAGGGGGTTAAAAATACGCAGTATTTT	CASSDGQGVKNTQYF
TRBV3-1/TRBV3-2	13	-	-	TRBJ1-1	TGTGCCAGCAGCCAAGGGCTTTACGCTGAAGCTTTCTTT	CASSQGLYAEAFF
TRBV19	13	once	-	TRBJ2-3	TGTGCCAGTAGTATAACCGAGGCAGATACGCAGTATTTT	CASSITEADTQYF
TRBV14	13	-	-	TRBJ1-1	TGTGCCAGCAGCCAAGGAGAGGGCACTGAAGCTTTCTTT	CASSQGEGTEAFF
TRBV6-5	14	-	-	TRBJ1-5	TGTGCCAGCAGGCCTAGAGATAGCAATCAGCCCCAGCATTTT	CASRPRDSNQPQHF
TRBV28	13	-	TRBD1	TRBJ1-2	TGTGCCAGCAACCGGGACAGAAACTATGGCTACACCTTC	CASNRDRNYGYTF
TRBV14	16	once	TRBD1	TRBJ1-4	TGTGCCAGCAGCGATTCCTGGGAGACAGGGCTGGAAAAACTGTTTTTT	CASSDSWETGLEKLFF
TRBV18	16	-	-	TRBJ1-1	TGTGCCAGCTCACCACCAAGCAGGGCTGGGAACACTGAAGCTTTCTTT	CASSPPSRAGNTEAFF
TRBV3-1/TRBV3-2	17	-	TRBD1	TRBJ2-1	TGTGCCAGCAGCCGACAATCTCCAGGGGGCTCCTACAATGAGCAGTTCTTC	CASSRQSPGGSYNEQFF
TRBV28	16	-	TRBD1	TRBJ1-1	TGTGCCAGCAGTTTCGGACAGGGGAGAGGAAGCACTGAAGCTTTCTTT	CASSFGQGRGSTEAFF
TRBV6-5	15	-	TRBD2	TRBJ2-1	TGTGCCAGCAGCTATCCTAGCGGGGAGTACAATGAGCAGTTCTTC	CASSYPSGEYNEQFF
TRBV3-1/TRBV3-2	13	-	-	TRBJ1-2	TGTGCCAGCAGCCAAGGCGGTAACGAGAGATACACCTTC	CASSQGGNERYTF
TRBV6-5	13	-	TRBD1	TRBJ2-7	TGTGCCAGCAGACTTTCACAGGGGTACGAGCAGTACTTC	CASRLSQGYEQYF
TRBV7-2	15	-	TRBD1	TRBJ2-3	TGTGCCAGCAGCACCTCGGGACAGATCACAGATACGCAGTATTTT	CASSTSGQITDTQYF
TRBV18	14	-	-	TRBJ2-3	TGTGCCAGCTCCCCACCAGGGAGTGTAGATACGCAGTATTTT	CASSPPGSVDTQYF
TRBV7-9	12	-	-	TRBJ2-7	TGTGCCAGCTCCAGACTGTCTGGCGAGCAGTACTTC	CASSRLSGEQYF
TRBV7-9	15	once	-	TRBJ2-1	TGTGCCAGCAGCTCGCGGTTTGGGGGCCAGGGTGAGCAGTTCTTC	CASSSRFGGQGEQFF
TRBV20-1	14	-	-	TRBJ2-7	TGCAGTGCTAGTAGGACTACACTCTCCTACGAGCAGTACTTC	CSASRTTLSYEQYF
TRBV20-1	11	-	-	TRBJ1-1	TGCAGTGCCACAGGGAACACTGAAGCTTTCTTT	CSATGNTEAFF
TRBV9	16	-	-	TRBJ2-2	TGTGCCAGCTCCCGTTCAGCTCTGACATTTACCGGGGAGCTGTTTTTT	CASSRSALTFTGELFF
TRBV10-3	16	-	TRBD1	TRBJ1-3	TGTGCCATCAGAGACGGTCAGGGGGCTGGTGGAAACACCATATATTTT	CAIRDGQGAGGNTIYF
TRBV2	12	-	-	TRBJ1-1	TGTGCCAGCAGGTACAGGTACACTGAAGCTTTCTTT	CASRYRYTEAFF
TRBV6-5	15	-	TRBD1	TRBJ2-3	TGTGCCAGCAGTACCCGGACAGGGGGCACAGATACGCAGTATTTT	CASSTRTGGTDTQYF
TRBV19	15	-	-	TRBJ1-1	TGTGCCAGTAACAACGGTGGCCAGGGCGGAACTGAAGCTTTCTTT	CASNNGGQGGTEAFF